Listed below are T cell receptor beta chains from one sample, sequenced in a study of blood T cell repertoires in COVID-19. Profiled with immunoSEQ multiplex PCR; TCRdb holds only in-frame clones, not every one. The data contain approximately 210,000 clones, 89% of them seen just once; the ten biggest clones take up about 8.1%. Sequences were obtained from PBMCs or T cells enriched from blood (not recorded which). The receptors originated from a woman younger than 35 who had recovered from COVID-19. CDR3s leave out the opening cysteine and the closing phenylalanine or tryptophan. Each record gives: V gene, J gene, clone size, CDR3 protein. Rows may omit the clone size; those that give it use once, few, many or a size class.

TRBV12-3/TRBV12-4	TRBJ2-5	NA	ASRLGTGRTQY
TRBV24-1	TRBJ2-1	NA	ATSDLQGSRYNEQF
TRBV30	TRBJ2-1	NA	AWRIAGGPF
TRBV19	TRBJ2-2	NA	ASSIAGDTGELF
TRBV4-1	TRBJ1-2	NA	ASSQETSRTGQRGYT
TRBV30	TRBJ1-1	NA	AWSVQGGNTEAF
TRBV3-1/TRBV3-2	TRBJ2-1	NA	ASSQVPPSSGVNNEQF
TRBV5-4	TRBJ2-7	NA	ASSLGGHLYEQY
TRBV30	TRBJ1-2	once	AWIGVSTTPYT
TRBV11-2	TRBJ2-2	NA	ASSSLAGGHRELF
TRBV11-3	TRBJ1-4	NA	ASSSRRDRMGINEKLF
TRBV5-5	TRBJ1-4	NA	ASRPGGGPNEKLF
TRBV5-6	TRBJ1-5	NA	ASSFSGTGFLQPQH
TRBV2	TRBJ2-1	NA	ASSLGGGANEQF
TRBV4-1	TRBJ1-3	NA	ASSQPIRGNGNTIY
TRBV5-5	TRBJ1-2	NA	ASSLDGYGYT
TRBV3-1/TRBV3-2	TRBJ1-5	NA	ASSQGQGGQPQH
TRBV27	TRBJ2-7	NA	ASSLEGDTKY
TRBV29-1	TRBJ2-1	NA	SIRDSHYNEQF
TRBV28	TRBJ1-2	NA	ASSPGEEGSYGYT
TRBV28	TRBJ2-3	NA	ASGWTRSGGTDTQY
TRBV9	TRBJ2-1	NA	ASSGVNRVGQF
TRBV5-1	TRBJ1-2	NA	ASSLEDRGRVGYT
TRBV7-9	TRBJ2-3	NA	ASSGRGGRDTQY
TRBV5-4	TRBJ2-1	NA	ASSLAGTMIPYNEQF
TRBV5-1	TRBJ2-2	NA	ASSLDRDRVSANTGELF
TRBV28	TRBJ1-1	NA	ASSLSGEAF
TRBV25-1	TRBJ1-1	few	ASSDVRAPNTEAF
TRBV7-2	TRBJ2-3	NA	ASSLVLAGGPDTQY
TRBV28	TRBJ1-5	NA	ASSRVIYQPQH
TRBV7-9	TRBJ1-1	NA	ASSFYGMDTEAF
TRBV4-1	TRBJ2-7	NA	ASSQVSGSSSYEQY
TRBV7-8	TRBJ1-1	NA	ASSTRETEAF
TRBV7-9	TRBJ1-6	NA	ASSFQGRSPLH
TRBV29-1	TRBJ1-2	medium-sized	SADREVGYGYT
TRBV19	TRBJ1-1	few	ASSVRGMAF
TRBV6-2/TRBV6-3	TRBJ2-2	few	ASSLGGPRLNTGELF
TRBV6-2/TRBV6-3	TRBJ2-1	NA	ASSYDGGGTGDYNEQF
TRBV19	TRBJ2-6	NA	ATYEGGRASGANVLT
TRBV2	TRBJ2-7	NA	ASFFPSGGRGSYEQY
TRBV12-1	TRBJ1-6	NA	ASSFCPFPRKQRGQGHSPLH
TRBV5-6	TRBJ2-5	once	ASSLRTVETQY
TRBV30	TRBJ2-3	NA	AWSMLVEADTQY